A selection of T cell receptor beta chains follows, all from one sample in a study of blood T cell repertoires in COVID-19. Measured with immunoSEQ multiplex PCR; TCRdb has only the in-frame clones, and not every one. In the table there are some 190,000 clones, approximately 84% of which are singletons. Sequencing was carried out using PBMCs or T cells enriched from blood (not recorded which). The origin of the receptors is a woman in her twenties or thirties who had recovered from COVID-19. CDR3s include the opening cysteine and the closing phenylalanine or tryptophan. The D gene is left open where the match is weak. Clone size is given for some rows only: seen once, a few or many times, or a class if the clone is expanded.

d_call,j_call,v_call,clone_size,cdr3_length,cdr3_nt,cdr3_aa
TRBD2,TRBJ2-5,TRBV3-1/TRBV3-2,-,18,TGTGCCAGCAGCCAAGCGATACTAGCGGGAGGATTTCAAGAGACCCAGTACTTC,CASSQAILAGGFQETQYF
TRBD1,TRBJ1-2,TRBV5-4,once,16,TGTGCCAGCAGCTCTGGACAGGGGTTTTCATCGGATGGCTACACCTTC,CASSSGQGFSSDGYTF
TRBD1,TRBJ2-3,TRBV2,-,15,TGTGCCAGCAGTGAGAGGACAGGGTGGATGGATACGCAGTATTTT,CASSERTGWMDTQYF
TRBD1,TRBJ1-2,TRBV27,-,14,TGTGCCAGCAGTTATCGACAGGGGGCCTGGGGCTACACCTTC,CASSYRQGAWGYTF
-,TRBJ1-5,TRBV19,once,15,TGTGCCAGTAGTATTCGGGGGGGGCTCGAGGAGCCCCAGCATTTT,CASSIRGGLEEPQHF
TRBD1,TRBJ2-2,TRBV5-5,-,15,TGTGCCAGCAGCTCGGGACAGCTGAACACCGGGGAGCTGTTTTTT,CASSSGQLNTGELFF
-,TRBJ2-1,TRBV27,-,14,TGTGCCAGCAGTTTACGTAGACTCACCAATGAGCAGTTCTTC,CASSLRRLTNEQFF
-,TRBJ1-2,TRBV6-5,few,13,TGTGCCAGCAGTTACAACAGTTTCGGTGGCTACACCTTC,CASSYNSFGGYTF
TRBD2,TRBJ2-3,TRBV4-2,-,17,TGTGCCAGCAGCCACTACCGACTAGCGGGGGGCACAGATACGCAGTATTTT,CASSHYRLAGGTDTQYF
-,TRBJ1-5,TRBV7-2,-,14,TGTGCCAGCAGCTTTGAACAGGGCAATCAGCCCCAGCATTTT,CASSFEQGNQPQHF
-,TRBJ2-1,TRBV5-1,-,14,TGCGCCAGCAGCCAGGGACAAACCTACAATGAGCAGTTCTTC,CASSQGQTYNEQFF
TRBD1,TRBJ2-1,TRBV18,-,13,TGTGCCAGCTCACGGGACAGGGGAGATGAGCAGTTCTTC,CASSRDRGDEQFF
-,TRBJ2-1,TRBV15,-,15,TGTGCCACCAGCGACACGATGCCGGGGGGCGGTGAGCAGTTCTTC,CATSDTMPGGGEQFF
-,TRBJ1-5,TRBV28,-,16,TGTGCCAGCAGTCAGGACTCAGGGGCCTATCCTCAGCCCCAGCATTTT,CASSQDSGAYPQPQHF
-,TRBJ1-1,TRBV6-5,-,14,TGTGCCAGCAGTTACCTGACAGAGAACACTGAAGCTTTCTTT,CASSYLTENTEAFF
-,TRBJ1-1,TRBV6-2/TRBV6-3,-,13,TGTGCCAGCAGTTGGCAGGGGAACACTGAAGCTTTCTTT,CASSWQGNTEAFF
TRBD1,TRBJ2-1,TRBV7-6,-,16,TGTGCCAGCAGCTATTTCGGGACAGGGAAACCCAATGAGCAGTTCTTC,CASSYFGTGKPNEQFF
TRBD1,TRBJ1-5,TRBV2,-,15,TGTGCCAGCAGTAAGGATACAGGGGGCGGGCAGCCCCAGCATTTT,CASSKDTGGGQPQHF
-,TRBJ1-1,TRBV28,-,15,TGTGCCAGCAGTGAGGCAGGGTATATTGACACTGAAGCTTTCTTT,CASSEAGYIDTEAFF